This TCR beta chain comes out of a study of Tregs in tolerant kidney transplant recipients. General observations from the study: Nucleotide sequences could not be compared across some patients' samples due to primer changes. Antigen-driven expansion was suggested because donor-specific Tregs expanded more than all Tregs in tolerant patients. Validation in larger populations is needed because few patients were studied.

An overnight rest at 37°C with about 220 IU/ml IL-2 preceded regulatory T cell sorting from thawed PBMCs. Measured with immunoSEQ multiplex PCR; TCRdb has only the in-frame clones, and not every one. The profile shows fewer than 65,000 clones, approximately 85% of them singletons. Trimming took off 5 bases at V and 4 bases at J, with 10 bases between the two ends. CDR1 SGHDT and CDR2 YYEEEE come from the germline V gene. The CDR3 runs 14 residues. As regards this clone: Its target is unknown.

This receptor was identified in a human donor who received a combined kidney and bone marrow transplant. Sequenced material: Tregs from blood, taken before the transplant. This chain joins TRBV5-6 and TRBJ2-6; no reliable D call. The CDR3 loop reads CASRRLYGANVLTF. The CDR3 bases are TGTGCCAGCAGAAGGTTGTACGGGGCCAACGTCCTGACTTTC.